This T cell receptor (beta chain) was sequenced for a study of blood T cell repertoires in COVID-19. Study-wide background: The samples span acute and convalescent COVID-19 from the United States, Italy and Spain.

The CDR3 is made up of 13 amino acids. Looked up from germline, CDR1 is SGHNT and CDR2 is YYREEE (reference sequence). Trimming stripped 1 base from V and 6 bases from J, with 10 bases between. Original analysis: Using reference gene primer amplification, nucleated cell counts were estimated. Sequencing was performed with immunoSEQ multiplex PCR; in TCRdb, only in-frame clones are kept and a portion is missing. V and J calls plus clone size are reproduced from that table; the DNA served to infer D and trimming. The sample lists some 89,000 clones; roughly four fifths were seen once. The chain carries TRBV5-4 and TRBJ1-2, with D uncertain. Sequencing was done on a sample of peripheral blood. The TCR originated in an elderly woman with acute or convalescent COVID-19. The CDR3 nucleotides read TGTGCCAGCAGCTTGATCGATACGGATGGCTACACCTTC. The encoded protein is CASSLIDTDGYTF.